One and the same sample provided the 8 T cell receptor beta chains below, sequenced in a study of identical twins. MiXCR was run by TCRdb on the 5' RACE reads, yielding one entry per CDR3 protein. The sample shows about 720,000 distinct CDR3 sequences, 18% of them seen only once. The same sample was also studied in work on T cells expressing NK-cell markers.

Sample: PBMCs. Receptors were obtained from a woman between 18 and 30 years old in good health.

This clonotype was picked up a small number of times. V usage is TRBV12-3 or TRBV12-4 and J usage is TRBJ2-7; D not certain. This CDR3 contains 15 residues. The germline V and J ends were trimmed by 0 bases and 3 bases, with 12 bases remaining between them. The CDR3 loop reads CASSLARQLVYEQYF. The CDR3 DNA reads TGTGCCAGCAGTTTAGCGCGCCAGCTAGTCTACGAGCAGTACTTC.

In its sample, this clonotype was seen a few times. The V call is TRBV6-2 or TRBV6-3, the J call TRBJ1-1, with 7 bases that match TRBD1. Germline lookup yields CDR1 MNHEY and CDR2 SVGEGT. This CDR3 is 12 amino acids long. V shed 6 bases, J shed 7 bases, and the junction held 5 bases outside the gene matches. The CDR3 coding sequence is TGTGCCAGCAGCCCCGACAGGGTTGAAGCTTTCTTT. It translates to CASSPDRVEAFF.

This clonotype was seen a few times. This chain joins TRBV6-2 or TRBV6-3 and TRBJ2-1; perhaps D is TRBD1 or TRBD2 (5 bases each). Per germline, CDR1 MNHEY and CDR2 SVGEGT. V shed 7 bases and J shed 2 bases, with 15 bases lying between them. This CDR3 has 15 residues. CDR3 amino acids: CASTLRDLPYNEQFF. DNA for the CDR3: TGTGCCAGCACTCTCCGGGACCTACCCTACAATGAGCAGTTCTTC.

This clonotype was counted only a few times. The gene calls are TRBV7-8 and TRBJ2-3; tentatively, D is TRBD2 (5 bases). The V gene lost 8 bases and the J gene lost 8 bases, with 14 bases spanning the gap. Germline V gene sequence: CDR1 SGHVS, CDR2 FQNEAQ. The CDR3 extends over 12 amino acids. CDR3 coding DNA: TGTGCCAGCCTAGCCGATTCCGGTACGCAGTATTTT. The encoded protein is CASLADSGTQYF. Combining the CDR3 with reference TRBV7-8 and TRBJ2-3 gives the whole variable domain GAGVSQSPRYKVAKRGQDVALRCDPISGHVSLFWYQQALGQGPEFLTYFQNEAQLDKSGLPSDRFFAERPEGSVSTLKIQRTQQEDSAVYLCASLADSGTQYFGPGTRLTVL.

This clonotype turned up a few times. The V gene is TRBV7-9, the J gene TRBJ2-1; D gene ambiguous. V was trimmed by 11 bases and J by 7 bases, leaving 18 bases between them. CDR3 length equals 13 residues. From germline, CDR1 is SEHNR and CDR2 FQNEAQ (reference sequence). CDR3 loop: CACPRKGRNEQFF. The CDR3 DNA is TGTGCCTGCCCTCGGAAGGGCCGAAATGAGCAGTTCTTC.

This clonotype was counted only a few times. V usage is TRBV5-6 and J usage is TRBJ2-5; no reliable D call. Trimming took 0 bases from V and 0 from J, leaving 9 bases between them. From germline, CDR1 is SGHDT and CDR2 YYEEEE. The CDR3 covers 15 residues. CDR3 residues: CASSLARLHQETQYF. The CDR3 DNA reads as TGTGCCAGCAGCTTGGCACGTCTCCACCAAGAGACCCAGTACTTC.

J is TRBJ2-3 and V is TRBV7-2; D is uncertain. V was cut by 1 base and J by 2 bases, with 16 bases left in between. Germline assignment: CDR1 SGHTA and CDR2 FQGNSA. This CDR3 is built from 17 residues. DNA for the CDR3: TGTGCCAGCAGCTTAGTCCTCCAGCTCTCCTTCACAGATACGCAGTATTTT. This sequence encodes CASSLVLQLSFTDTQYF.

The V gene is TRBV5-6, the J gene TRBJ1-1; a possible D gene is TRBD1 (5 bases). V lost 6 bases, J lost 2 bases, and 17 bases lay in between. The CDR3 sequence is 15 residues long. Germline CDR1 SGHDT, CDR2 YYEEEE. The CDR3, as DNA: TGTGCCAGCACCCACCGGGGGGTGCGTAACACTGAAGCTTTCTTT. Translating gives CASTHRGVRNTEAFF.